These 15 T cell receptor beta chains share one sample of origin, sequenced in a study of STAT5B mutations in CD4+ large granular lymphocyte leukemia. The table came from immunoSEQ multiplex PCR; TCRdb's copy has only in-frame clones and leaves some out. The data contain 25,000 to 35,000 clones, less than 75% of them seen just once; the ten biggest clones take up roughly 0.44%. The specimen was CD4+ T cells from blood buffy coats. The origin of the receptors is a human donor in good health.

In this sample, this clone turned up a few times. V and J are TRBV6-5 and TRBJ1-1; 7 positions agree with TRBD1. Per germline, CDR1 MNHEY and CDR2 SVGAGI. The CDR3 is made up of 15 amino acids. V was pared by 4 bases and J by 0 bases, with 5 bases of the junction left unmatched. In nucleotides, the CDR3 is TGTGCCAGCAGTTCTTGGACAGGAGTGAACACTGAAGCTTTCTTT. This gives the protein CASSSWTGVNTEAFF.

This clone was seen once. V is TRBV10-3 and J is TRBJ2-1; TRBD2 matches 9 bases. This CDR3 comprises 16 residues. V was pared by 7 bases and J by 5 bases, with 12 bases of the junction left unmatched. Germline loops: CDR1 ENHRY, CDR2 SYGVKD. The CDR3 protein is CAITWRGGARNNEQFF. The CDR3, as DNA: TGTGCCATCACCTGGCGGGGGGGGGCTAGGAACAATGAGCAGTTCTTC.

The chain employs TRBV28 and TRBJ1-5; no clear D gene. The CDR3 has 15 residues. Germline assignment: CDR1 MDHEN and CDR2 SYDVKM. The ends were cut back, 7 bases at V and 3 bases at J, with 16 bases in the middle. DNA of the CDR3: TGTGCCAGCATAGGAGGGAACAATAACAATCAGCCCCAGCATTTT. The encoded protein is CASIGGNNNNQPQHF.

The chain recombines TRBV25-1 with TRBJ1-6, with TRBD1 matching 7 bases. The CDR3 totals 14 residues. V lost 8 bases, J lost 6 bases, and 7 bases stayed unmatched. The germline V gene has CDR1 MGHDK and CDR2 SYGVNS. The CDR3, as DNA: TGTGCCAGCTGGGGCGGGACAGTTAATTCACCCCTCCACTTT. Translated, it gives CASWGGTVNSPLHF.

The V call is TRBV11-1, the J call TRBJ2-7; 8 bases agree with TRBD2. V was clipped by 5 bases and J by 6 bases; unmatched bases: 9. The CDR3 runs 14 residues. In germline, CDR1 is SGHAT, CDR2 FQDESV (reference sequence). In DNA, the CDR3 is TGTGCCAGCAGCCCACGGGGGGGCACCGCCGAGCAGTACTTC. This sequence encodes CASSPRGGTAEQYF. Together with reference TRBV11-1 and TRBJ2-7, the CDR3 gives the full variable domain: EAEVAQSPRYKITEKSQAVAFWCDPISGHATLYWYRQILGQGPELLVQFQDESVVDDSQLPKDRFSAERLKGVDSTLKIQPAELGDSAMYLCASSPRGGTAEQYFGPGTRLTVT.

Here the CDR3 DNA reads TGTGCCAGCTCACCGGTAGGACAGCCCGTTTACACTGAAGCTTTCTTT. Translating it yields CASSPVGQPVYTEAFF. V usage is TRBV18 and J usage is TRBJ1-1, with TRBD1 as a possible D gene (6 bases). Looked up from germline, CDR1 is KGHSH and CDR2 is LQKENI. This CDR3 is 16 amino acids long. The germline V and J ends were trimmed by 3 bases and 3 bases, with 17 bases remaining between them.

The J gene is TRBJ2-7, the V gene TRBV30, with 8 bases fitting TRBD2. Germline V gene data show CDR1 as GTSNPN and CDR2 as SVGIG (reference sequence). V gave up 3 bases and J gave up 1 base; unmatched junction bases: 5. This CDR3 is 14 amino acids long. The CDR3 sequence is CAWSGGVRSYEQYF. The CDR3 bases are TGTGCCTGGAGCGGGGGGGTACGATCCTACGAGCAGTACTTC. The full variable domain, completed using reference TRBV30 and TRBJ2-7, is SQTIHQWPATLVQPVGSPLSLECTVEGTSNPNLYWYRQAAGRGLQLLFYSVGIGQISSEVPQNLSASRPQDRQFILSSKKLLLSDSGFYLCAWSGGVRSYEQYFGPGTRLTVT.

The chain has TRBV30 and TRBJ2-1; 10 nucleotides agree with TRBD2. V was clipped by 4 bases and J by 1 base; unmatched bases: 4. The germline V gene encodes CDR1 GTSNPN and CDR2 SVGIG (reference sequence). The CDR3 is 15 amino acids. Written as DNA, the CDR3 is TGTGCCTGGACCCATAGCGGGGGGTCCTACAATGAGCAGTTCTTC. This translates into CAWTHSGGSYNEQFF.

CDR3 sequence: CAWSHRGRNEKLFF. CDR3 DNA: TGTGCCTGGAGTCACAGGGGGCGTAATGAAAAACTGTTTTTT. The chain carries TRBV30 and TRBJ1-4, with 9 bases aligning to TRBD1. V lost 2 bases, J lost 4 bases, and 2 bases stayed unmatched. Germline V gene data show CDR1 as GTSNPN and CDR2 as SVGIG (reference sequence). There are 14 residues in the CDR3. The full variable domain, rest sourced from reference TRBV30 and TRBJ1-4, is SQTIHQWPATLVQPVGSPLSLECTVEGTSNPNLYWYRQAAGRGLQLLFYSVGIGQISSEVPQNLSASRPQDRQFILSSKKLLLSDSGFYLCAWSHRGRNEKLFFGSGTQLSVL.

V is TRBV7-2 and J is TRBJ1-1; D not resolved. CDR1 SGHTA and CDR2 FQGNSA come from the germline V gene. This CDR3 has 13 residues. V shed 5 bases and J shed 4 bases, with 11 bases lying between them. CDR3 DNA sequence: TGTGCCAGCAGCGCCGATCTGGTCACTGAAGCTTTCTTT. Amino acid sequence: CASSADLVTEAFF. The variable domain in full, completed from reference TRBV7-2 and TRBJ1-1, reads GAGVSQSPSNKVTEKGKDVELRCDPISGHTALYWYRQSLGQGLEFLIYFQGNSAPDKSGLPSDRFSAERTGGSVSTLTIQRTQQEDSAVYLCASSADLVTEAFFGQGTRLTVV.

This clone was found once. V usage is TRBV4-1 and J usage is TRBJ2-3, with 7 positions matching TRBD2. This CDR3 has 16 residues. V shed 1 base and J 2 bases; nucleotides not matched to a gene: 6. Germline lookup yields CDR1 MGHRA and CDR2 YSYEKL. CDR3: CASSQVPGGYTDTQYF. CDR3 in DNA: TGCGCCAGCAGCCAAGTGCCGGGGGGTTACACAGATACGCAGTATTTT.

This chain joins TRBV27 and TRBJ1-1; D is perhaps TRBD1 (5 bases). V lost 6 bases and J 4 bases, leaving 18 bases between the germline ends. CDR3 length: 15 residues. CDR1 and CDR2 (germline): MNHEY, SMNVEV (reference sequence). CDR3 in amino acids: CASSSPGTLVTEAFF. The DNA of the CDR3 is TGTGCCAGCAGCTCCCCTGGGACCCTCGTCACTGAAGCTTTCTTT.

The chain has TRBV6-6 and TRBJ2-1; D gene ambiguous. Germline-derived CDR1 and CDR2 are MNHNY and SVGAGI (reference sequence). The CDR3 is 11 residues long. V lost 4 bases and J 5 bases, leaving 3 bases between the germline ends. The CDR3 DNA is TGTGCCAGCAGTTCACACAATGAGCAGTTCTTC. Its translation: CASSSHNEQFF.

The genes are TRBV6-1 and TRBJ1-2; D remains ambiguous. Trimming removed 6 bases from V and 4 bases from J, with 15 bases in between. Germline lookup yields CDR1 MNHNS and CDR2 SASEGT. CDR3 size: 14 residues. The CDR3 loop is CASSGSSPSYGYTF. CDR3 DNA sequence: TGTGCCAGCAGCGGGTCCAGCCCGAGCTATGGCTACACCTTC.

The gene calls are TRBV5-4 and TRBJ2-1; 10 bases are shared with TRBD2. CDR1 and CDR2 (germline): SGHNT, YYREEE (reference sequence). The CDR3 spans 16 residues. After removal of 3 bases from V and 5 bases from J, the junction contained 8 bases not matched to a gene. CDR3 nucleotide sequence: TGTGCCAGCAGCTGGGAACTAGCGGGGCAAGACAATGAGCAGTTCTTC. This encodes CASSWELAGQDNEQFF. The variable domain in full, completed from reference TRBV5-4 and TRBJ2-1, reads ETGVTQSPTHLIKTRGQQVTLRCSSQSGHNTVSWYQQALGQGPQFIFQYYREEENGRGNFPPRFSGLQFPNYSSELNVNALELDDSALYLCASSWELAGQDNEQFFGPGTRLTVL.